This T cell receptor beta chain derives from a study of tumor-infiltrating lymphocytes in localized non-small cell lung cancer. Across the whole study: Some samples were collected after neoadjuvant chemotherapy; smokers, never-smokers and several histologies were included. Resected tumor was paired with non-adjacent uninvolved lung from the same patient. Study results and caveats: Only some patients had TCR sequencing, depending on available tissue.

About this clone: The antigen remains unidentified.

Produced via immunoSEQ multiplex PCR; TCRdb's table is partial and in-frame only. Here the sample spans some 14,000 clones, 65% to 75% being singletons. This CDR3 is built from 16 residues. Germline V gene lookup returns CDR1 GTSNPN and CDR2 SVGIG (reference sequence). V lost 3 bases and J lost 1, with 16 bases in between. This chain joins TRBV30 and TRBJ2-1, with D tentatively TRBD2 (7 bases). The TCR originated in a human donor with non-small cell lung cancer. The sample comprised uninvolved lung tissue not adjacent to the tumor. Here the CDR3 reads CAWRGGGVGSYNEQFF. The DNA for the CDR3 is TGTGCCTGGAGAGGAGGGGGGGTAGGGTCCTACAATGAGCAGTTCTTC.